The following is a T cell receptor (beta chain) sequence with its context. Its antigen is unknown. After isolation, RNA underwent reverse transcription to generate cDNA as the sequencing template. Assay used: immunoSEQ multiplex PCR; TCRdb lists only in-frame clones, some missing. The data show over 150,000 clones, with about 61% seen just once and 4.5% to 6% held by the top ten. The germline V gene has CDR1 MNHNY and CDR2 SVGAGI (reference sequence). The V gene end was trimmed by 2 bases and the J gene end by 5 bases; junction bases not matched to a gene: 5. CDR3 length equals 15 residues. The sample is drawn from a study of CD8+ T cells in alopecia areata. Findings of the study overall: Normal scalp had lower clonality than lesional scalp, with alopecia totalis/universalis lesions showing this most strongly.

The sequencing sample was made of CD8+ T cells sorted from blood. The chain couples TRBV6-6 to TRBJ2-2; 7 bases agree with TRBD2. The clonotype comes from a human donor in good health. CDR3 bases: TGTGCCAGCAGTTACGTAAGGGAGGGAACCGGGGAGCTGTTTTTT. Protein product: CASSYVREGTGELFF.